This TCR beta chain originates from a study of OX40 agonist ivuxolimab in advanced cancers. The wider study: Patients took ivuxolimab, an agonistic anti-OX40 (CD134) antibody. With a range of roughly 23 to 90, age averaged about 59 years, and about 83% were male.

CDR3 size: 14 residues. V was shortened by 6 bases and J by 2 bases, with 11 bases between the two germline ends. Germline V lookup: CDR1 SGHRS, CDR2 YFSETQ. The assay was immunoSEQ multiplex PCR, and TCRdb's table has in-frame clones only and misses some. This table holds tens of thousands of clones, 88% found once. Worth noting for this clone: The antigen is not known.

Study-wide findings and caveats: Partial responders at 0.1-3.0 mg/kg had among the lowest clonal expansion.

This rearrangement joins TRBV5-1 to TRBJ2-2; no reliable D call. This clonotype originated in an adult with an advanced solid tumor such as melanoma, head and neck, liver or kidney cancer. Sequencing used CD4+ or CD8+ T cells sorted from blood, obtained in a trial of the OX40 agonist ivuxolimab. CDR3 residues: CASKKQINTGELFF. As DNA, the CDR3 is TGCGCCAGCAAGAAACAGATCAACACCGGGGAGCTGTTTTTT. Using reference TRBV5-1 and TRBJ2-2 for the parts outside the CDR3, the full variable domain is KAGVTQTPRYLIKTRGQQVTLSCSPISGHRSVSWYQQTPGQGLQFLFEYFSETQRNKGNFPGRFSGRQFSNSRSEMNVSTLELGDSALYLCASKKQINTGELFFGEGSRLTVL.